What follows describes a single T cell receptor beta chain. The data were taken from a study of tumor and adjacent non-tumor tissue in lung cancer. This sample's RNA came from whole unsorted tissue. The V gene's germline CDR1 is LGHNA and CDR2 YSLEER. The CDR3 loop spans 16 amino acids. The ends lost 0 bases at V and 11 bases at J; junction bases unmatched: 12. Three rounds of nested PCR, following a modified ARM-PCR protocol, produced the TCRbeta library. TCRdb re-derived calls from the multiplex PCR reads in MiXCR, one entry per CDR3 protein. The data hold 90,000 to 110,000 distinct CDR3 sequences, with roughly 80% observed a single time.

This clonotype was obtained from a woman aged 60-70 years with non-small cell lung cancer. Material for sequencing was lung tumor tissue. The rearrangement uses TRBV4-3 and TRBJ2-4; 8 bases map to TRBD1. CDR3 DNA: TGCGCCAGCAGCCAAGATTTGGTCAACAGGGGGATTGTTCAGTACTTC. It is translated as CASSQDLVNRGIVQYF.